A selection of T cell receptor beta chains follows, all from one sample in a study of liver allograft versus peripheral blood T cells. A single record per CDR3 protein comes from TCRdb applying MiXCR to the reads. The profile shows just over 8,500 distinct CDR3 sequences, approximately 16% of them singletons. Every receptor here comes from a human patient who had a liver transplant. Some T cells here may be from the graft donor. The conserved cysteine and the conserved F or W are not part of the CDR3 here. Each record gives: J gene, V gene, D gene, CDR3 protein. The D gene is left open where the match is weak.

>TRBJ1-5|TRBV6-2/TRBV6-3|-
ASSRQTENQPQH
>TRBJ1-6|TRBV19|-
ASTLTGGSPLH
>TRBJ1-2|TRBV11-2|-
ASSPQTGYGYT
>TRBJ2-5|TRBV18|-
ASSRNSEETQY
>TRBJ1-6|TRBV6-1|TRBD1
ASINTGGNSPLH
>TRBJ2-6|TRBV6-1|-
ASRGPEGQANVLT
>TRBJ2-5|TRBV5-6|-
ASSPVERETQY
>TRBJ2-5|TRBV6-1|TRBD2
ASSYSMRAGGSQETQY
>TRBJ2-1|TRBV12-3/TRBV12-4|-
ASSFRRFSSYNEQF
>TRBJ1-3|TRBV6-1|-
ASSEGGGSRNTIY
>TRBJ2-1|TRBV20-1|TRBD2
SAATFRGGSYNEQF
>TRBJ1-5|TRBV12-3/TRBV12-4|-
ASTSTASNQPQH
>TRBJ1-5|TRBV6-1|-
ASSEIRVSNQPQH
>TRBJ2-3|TRBV6-2/TRBV6-3|TRBD1
ASSYSFSQGINTDTQY
>TRBJ2-5|TRBV18|TRBD1
ASSPSRTGQETQY
>TRBJ1-1|TRBV12-3/TRBV12-4|-
ASSLSGMPTNMNTEAF
>TRBJ1-1|TRBV18|-
ASSPPEGRNTEAF
>TRBJ1-4|TRBV20-1|-
SATGHSSEKLF
>TRBJ1-6|TRBV6-5|-
ASSYTGNSPLH
>TRBJ1-2|TRBV24-1|-
ATSDLGGGYT
>TRBJ1-5|TRBV6-1|-
ASRGGSGSNQPQH
>TRBJ1-3|TRBV6-6|-
ASSTLGNTIY
>TRBJ1-2|TRBV7-3|TRBD1
ASTLGGTGNGYT
>TRBJ1-2|TRBV19|-
ASSIWSRAGVAYGYT
>TRBJ1-2|TRBV27|TRBD1
ASRKQGDYGYT
>TRBJ2-1|TRBV6-2/TRBV6-3|-
ASMSQGLWNEQF
>TRBJ2-5|TRBV12-3/TRBV12-4|TRBD2
ASSLGASGGQETQY
>TRBJ1-6|TRBV25-1|-
ASSGLRAGQNSPLH
>TRBJ1-5|TRBV2|TRBD1
ASTPQGIGNQPQH
>TRBJ1-2|TRBV7-2|-
ASSQGGNYGYT
>TRBJ1-5|TRBV6-1|TRBD1
ASSGTGYQPQH
>TRBJ1-1|TRBV6-1|-
ASSEGAGGGNTEAF
>TRBJ1-2|TRBV15|TRBD1
ATSSSGRGQEYGYT
>TRBJ2-5|TRBV7-9|TRBD2
ARSPGTTITKETQY
>TRBJ1-3|TRBV3-1|-
ASSQVSSGNTIY
>TRBJ1-4|TRBV12-3/TRBV12-4|TRBD1
ASSSPEDRGQTTNEKLF
>TRBJ1-1|TRBV18|TRBD1
ASSPRQGVANTEAF
>TRBJ1-2|TRBV6-1|-
ASSDRGGYT
>TRBJ2-1|TRBV10-3|-
AISEWGAPNEQF
>TRBJ2-7|TRBV10-1|TRBD1
ASSVDRVTSYEQY
>TRBJ1-2|TRBV19|TRBD1
ASSTRDRGNLYGYT
>TRBJ1-1|TRBV5-5|-
ASSSPRGRSYTEAF
>TRBJ2-7|TRBV20-1|-
SARARAGSYEQY
>TRBJ1-6|TRBV18|-
ASSPPHSHSPLH
>TRBJ1-2|TRBV12-5|-
ASALGGDYGYT
>TRBJ2-3|TRBV14|-
ASSQDRRNTQY
>TRBJ2-7|TRBV18|TRBD2
ASSPTGLLYEQY
>TRBJ1-4|TRBV27|-
ASSLRPPIGEGANEKLF
>TRBJ1-6|TRBV27|-
ASGRTATNSPLH
>TRBJ2-3|TRBV7-9|-
ASSLVLGTDTQY
>TRBJ1-1|TRBV29-1|-
SASDSFGAF
>TRBJ2-7|TRBV5-4|TRBD2
ASRASGGHEQY
>TRBJ1-1|TRBV10-1|-
ASGVTEAF
>TRBJ2-7|TRBV9|-
ASSPGATKDYEQY